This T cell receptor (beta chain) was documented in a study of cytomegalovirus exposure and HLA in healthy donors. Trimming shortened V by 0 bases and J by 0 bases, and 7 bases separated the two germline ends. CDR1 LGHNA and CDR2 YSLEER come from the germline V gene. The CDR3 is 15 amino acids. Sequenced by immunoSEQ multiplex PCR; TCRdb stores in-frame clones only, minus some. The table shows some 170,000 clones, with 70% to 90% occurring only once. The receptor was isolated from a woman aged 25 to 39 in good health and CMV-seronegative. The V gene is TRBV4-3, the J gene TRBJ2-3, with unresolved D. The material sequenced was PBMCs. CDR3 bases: TGCGCCAGCAGCCAAGATAAGCGTAGCACAGATACGCAGTATTTT. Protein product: CASSQDKRSTDTQYF.